The 18 T cell receptor beta chains below all came from one sample that was sequenced in a study of radiation and T cells in renal cell carcinoma. Sequencing used immunoSEQ multiplex PCR; TCRdb keeps in-frame clones, though not all of them. The data hold 15,000 to 20,000 clones, with 55% observed a single time. The treatment: 15 Gy SBRT to primary tumor, nephrectomy 4 weeks later. The source was tumor tissue, collected from a patient whose treatment included radiotherapy and nephrectomy. These receptors were obtained from a man in his forties or fifties with renal cell carcinoma.

V gene TRBV5-1 combines with J gene TRBJ1-3, with D perhaps matching TRBD1 (6 bases). The CDR3 sequence is 16 residues long. Trimming shortened V by 2 bases and J by 0 bases, and 12 bases separated the two germline ends. Germline V gene sequence: CDR1 SGHRS, CDR2 YFSETQ. CDR3 sequence: CASSLGQTSSGNTIYF. As DNA, the CDR3 is TGCGCCAGCAGCTTAGGACAGACAAGCTCTGGAAACACCATATATTTT.

The chain employs TRBV4-2 and TRBJ2-1; D gene uncertain. Trimming shortened V by 1 base and J by 6 bases, and 16 bases separated the two germline ends. CDR1 is LGHNA and CDR2 is YNFKEQ in the germline V gene. The CDR3 contains 16 residues. The CDR3 spells CASSQAPSPPSNEQFF. The DNA of the CDR3 is TGTGCCAGCAGCCAAGCGCCTAGTCCCCCTAGCAATGAGCAGTTCTTC.

This clone was observed a handful of times. The V call is TRBV19, the J call TRBJ2-1; 11 positions agree with TRBD1. The V segment lost 11 bases and the J segment 5 bases; nucleotides outside the gene matches: 5. Germline V gene data show CDR1 as LNHDA and CDR2 as SQIVND (reference sequence). CDR3 length: 13 residues. The CDR3 protein is CAVGTGGDNEQFF. The CDR3 bases are TGTGCCGTCGGGACAGGGGGTGACAATGAGCAGTTCTTC.

Remarks on this clone: Lacking the conserved final phenylalanine or tryptophan, this CDR3 likely reflects a read error. The limits of the CDR3 on the DNA are not certain, so only TCRdb's listed CDR3 is given. The CDR3: CASRGTVPEGI. The chain recombines TRBV2 with TRBJ1-1. Germline V gives CDR1 SNHLY, CDR2 FYNNEI. 11 amino acids form the CDR3, both terminal residues included.

For this clone: An end of the junction differs from the germline gene, which may be a read error. V gene TRBV19 combines with J gene TRBJ1-5; D gene uncertain. In germline, CDR1 is LNHDA, CDR2 SQIVND (reference sequence). This CDR3 is 16 amino acids long. CDR3 DNA sequence: TGTGCCAGTACTATAGTAGGCAGCACAAGCAATCAGCCCCAGCATTTT. This encodes CASTIVGSTSNQPQHF.

This chain joins TRBV7-2 and TRBJ2-3; the D gene could be TRBD1 or TRBD2 (6 bases each). The CDR3 covers 17 residues. From germline, CDR1 is SGHTA and CDR2 FQGNSA. Trimming took 6 bases from V and 1 from J, leaving 20 bases between them. CDR3 DNA sequence: TGTGCCAGCAGGCCTGCCCTTCTAAGGGGGGGCACAGATACGCAGTATTTT. It yields the protein CASRPALLRGGTDTQYF.

The chain combines TRBV5-4 with TRBJ1-2; D is unresolved. The CDR3 is 16 amino acids. V dropped 0 bases and J dropped 0 bases, with 12 bases sitting between them. CDR1 and CDR2 (germline): SGHNT, YYREEE (reference sequence). CDR3 bases: TGTGCCAGCAGCTTGGGAGATGAGCCCGCTAACTATGGCTACACCTTC. Translating it yields CASSLGDEPANYGYTF.

The rearrangement uses TRBV7-8 and TRBJ2-7; D not certain. The germline V and J ends were trimmed by 5 bases and 2 bases, with 13 bases remaining between them. The CDR3 has 14 residues. Germline CDR1 reads SGHVS; CDR2 reads FQNEAQ. Written as DNA, the CDR3 is TGTGCCAGCAGCCCCGTACCGGAAACCTACGAGCAGTACTTC. Translation: CASSPVPETYEQYF.

The chain employs TRBV28 and TRBJ2-7, with D unclear. This CDR3 comprises 18 residues. V was pared by 2 bases and J by 3 bases, with 23 bases between. Germline assignment: CDR1 MDHEN and CDR2 SYDVKM. CDR3 nucleotides: TGTGCCAGCAGTTTAAGCGTAGGTTTGGGATCTTTAGGCTACGAGCAGTACTTC. It yields the protein CASSLSVGLGSLGYEQYF.

The DNA of the CDR3 is TGCGCCAGCAGCCACCGGACTAGTTTGACAGATACGCAGTATTTT. Translating gives CASSHRTSLTDTQYF. The chain recombines TRBV4-3 with TRBJ2-3, with 7 bases lining up with TRBD2. Germline CDR1 is LGHNA and CDR2 is YSLEER. The J segment lost 3 bases and the V segment lost 3 bases, leaving 6 bases of the junction unmatched. The CDR3 is 15 residues long.

J is TRBJ2-1 and V is TRBV20-1; D is perhaps TRBD1 (5 bases). In germline, CDR1 is DFQATT, CDR2 SNEGSKA (reference sequence). The length of the CDR3 is 10 residues. V lost 8 bases and J 5 bases, leaving 7 bases between the germline ends. CDR3 protein: CSPGNNEQFF. The DNA for the CDR3 is TGCAGTCCAGGGAACAATGAGCAGTTCTTC.

The rearrangement links TRBV4-1 to TRBJ1-3, with 10 nucleotides matching TRBD1. Trimming took 3 bases from V and 4 from J; bases not matched to a gene: 9. This CDR3 has 17 residues. CDR1 and CDR2 from the germline V gene are MGHRA and YSYEKL. CDR3 in amino acids: CASSHGGTGASGNTIYF. CDR3 sequence (DNA): TGCGCCAGCAGCCACGGTGGGACAGGGGCTTCAGGAAACACCATATATTTT.

The chain carries TRBV2 and TRBJ1-5, with D possibly matching TRBD1 (5 bases). CDR3 length: 14 amino acids. V was shortened by 7 bases and J by 6 bases, with 16 bases between the two germline ends. Germline V gene data show CDR1 as SNHLY and CDR2 as FYNNEI. The CDR3 sequence is CASTTVGGGQPQHF. Here the CDR3 DNA reads TGTGCCAGCACTACTGTGGGGGGGGGTCAGCCCCAGCATTTT.

The J gene is TRBJ2-7, the V gene TRBV7-2, with D possibly matching TRBD2 (7 bases). The CDR3 length is 16 residues. Germline V gene lookup returns CDR1 SGHTA and CDR2 FQGNSA. V lost 0 bases, J lost 0 bases, and 12 bases lay in between. Here the CDR3 DNA reads TGTGCCAGCAGCTTAGCGGCGGGGGCAAACTCCTACGAGCAGTACTTC. Its protein product is CASSLAAGANSYEQYF.

Sample share makes this clone medium-sized. The rearrangement links TRBV7-2 to TRBJ2-1; D perhaps matches TRBD1 (5 bases). Trimming cost V 9 bases and J 7 bases, with 16 bases left between them. The CDR3 is made up of 13 amino acids. Germline V gene sequence: CDR1 SGHTA, CDR2 FQGNSA. CDR3 loop: CASSTPKGNEQFF. The CDR3 DNA is TGTGCCAGTTCCACCCCTAAGGGGAATGAGCAGTTCTTC.

This chain uses TRBV7-6 with TRBJ2-3, with D perhaps TRBD1 (6 bases). V dropped 1 base and J dropped 11 bases, with 13 bases sitting between them. Germline-derived CDR1 and CDR2 are SGHVS and FNYEAQ. The CDR3 loop spans 13 amino acids. The CDR3 DNA follows: TGTGCCAGCAGCTTAGGGGTGGGGGCGATGCAGTATTTT. Translated: CASSLGVGAMQYF.

The rearrangement uses TRBV6-1 and TRBJ2-5, with D perhaps matching TRBD2 (7 bases). The CDR3 spans 13 residues. Germline-derived CDR1 and CDR2 are MNHNS and SASEGT. The V gene lost 4 bases and the J gene lost 5 bases, with 11 bases spanning the gap. Here the CDR3 reads CASSVKGGETQYF. The CDR3 nucleotides read TGTGCCAGCAGTGTTAAGGGGGGGGAGACCCAGTACTTC.

The genes are TRBV7-2 and TRBJ2-2; 10 bases are shared with TRBD2. Looked up from germline, CDR1 is SGHTA and CDR2 is FQGNSA. The CDR3 contains 16 residues. With V trimmed by 3 bases and J by 8 bases, 9 bases remained unmatched. Here the CDR3 reads CASSFVAGGSRGELFF. The CDR3 nucleotides read TGTGCCAGCAGCTTTGTAGCGGGGGGCTCACGAGGGGAGCTGTTTTTT.